The 22 T cell receptor beta chains below were found in one sample sequenced in a study of blood T cell repertoires in COVID-19. Assay: immunoSEQ multiplex PCR; the TCRdb copy retains only in-frame clones and omits some. There are 150,000 to 200,000 clones in the sample; 65% to 85% occur only once, and roughly 9.6% lies in the top ten. Source material: peripheral blood. These TCRs come from a man aged 55 to 70 with active or convalescent COVID-19.

The V and J genes are TRBV3-1 (or the pseudogene TRBV3-2) and TRBJ1-2; D may be TRBD1 (6 bases). This CDR3 comprises 14 residues. In germline, CDR1 is LGHDT, CDR2 YNNKEL (reference sequence). Trimming stripped 1 base from V and 4 bases from J, with 10 bases between. This CDR3 reads CASSQADSFYGYTF. CDR3 DNA: TGTGCCAGCAGCCAAGCGGACAGCTTCTATGGCTACACCTTC.

The V gene is TRBV3-1 (or the pseudogene TRBV3-2), the J gene TRBJ1-3; D is unclear. V was clipped by 4 bases and J by 0 bases, with 13 bases between them. The CDR3 is made up of 16 amino acids. Germline V CDR1 and CDR2: LGHDT, YNNKEL (reference sequence). The CDR3: CASSPQLADSGNTIYF. The CDR3, as DNA: TGTGCCAGCAGCCCCCAATTGGCGGACTCTGGAAACACCATATATTTT.

CDR3 protein: CASSSGVAGGYGNYGYTF. CDR3 DNA sequence: TGTGCCAGCAGCTCAGGAGTAGCGGGAGGTTATGGGAACTATGGCTACACCTTC. The V gene is TRBV9, the J gene TRBJ1-2; D gene uncertain. There are 18 residues in the CDR3. CDR1 and CDR2 (germline): SGDLS, YYNGEE. V gave up 4 bases and J gave up 2 bases, with 24 bases separating them. The full variable domain, completed using reference TRBV9 and TRBJ1-2, is DSGVTQTPKHLITATGQRVTLRCSPRSGDLSVYWYQQSLDQGLQFLIQYYNGEERAKGNILERFSAQQFPDLHSELNLSSLELGDSALYFCASSSGVAGGYGNYGYTFGSGTRLTVV.

The genes are TRBV4-1 and TRBJ2-2; 9 nucleotides align to TRBD1. This CDR3 region has 15 residues. The ends lost 4 bases at V and 2 bases at J; junction bases unmatched: 2. Germline V CDR1 and CDR2: MGHRA, YSYEKL. The CDR3 sequence is CASSLGQGNTGELFF. In DNA, the CDR3 is TGCGCCAGCAGCCTGGGACAGGGTAACACCGGGGAGCTGTTTTTT.

The chain carries TRBV29-1 and TRBJ2-1; weak D call: TRBD2 (7 bases). Trimming left V 6 bases short and J 0 bases short, with 12 bases between. The germline V gene encodes CDR1 SQVTM and CDR2 ANQGSEA. The CDR3 is made up of 14 amino acids. The chain's CDR3 is CSVKGGRSYNEQFF. The CDR3 nucleotides read TGCAGCGTCAAGGGGGGGCGCTCCTACAATGAGCAGTTCTTC.

The chain couples TRBV24-1 to TRBJ2-3, with 13 bases fitting TRBD2. Germline V lookup: CDR1 KGHDR, CDR2 SFDVKD. Unmatched junction bases numbered 1, after V lost 0 bases and J lost 5 bases. The CDR3 contains 16 residues. Here the CDR3 reads CATSDLGLAGVDTQYF. CDR3 DNA sequence: TGTGCCACCAGTGATTTGGGACTAGCGGGAGTAGATACGCAGTATTTT.

A remark on this clone: This same CDR3 is encoded by further DNA sequences in the sample. The V and J genes are TRBV5-1 and TRBJ2-1; perhaps TRBD2 as D (6 bases). Per germline, CDR1 SGHRS and CDR2 YFSETQ. The CDR3 contains 15 residues. Trimming took 0 bases from V and 0 from J, leaving 7 bases between them. For the CDR3, the DNA is TGCGCCAGCAGCTTGGCCGGGAGCTCCTACAATGAGCAGTTCTTC. Translating gives CASSLAGSSYNEQFF.

This chain links TRBV7-9 with TRBJ2-7; 9 bases are a match to TRBD2. CDR1 SEHNR and CDR2 FQNEAQ come from the germline V gene (reference sequence). The CDR3 contains 16 residues. V lost 0 bases, J lost 4 bases, and 7 bases stayed unmatched. CDR3 sequence reads: CASSLASGGTEYEQYF. As DNA, the CDR3 is TGTGCCAGCAGCTTAGCTAGCGGGGGAACGGAATACGAGCAGTACTTC. The full variable domain, with the rest looked up from reference TRBV7-9 and TRBJ2-7, is DTGVSQNPRHKITKRGQNVTFRCDPISEHNRLYWYRQTLGQGPEFLTYFQNEAQLEKSRLLSDRFSAERPKGSFSTLEIQRTEQGDSAMYLCASSLASGGTEYEQYFGPGTRLTVT.

This clone turned up a few times. The chain couples TRBV5-4 to TRBJ2-3; the match to TRBD2 covers 10 bases. The V gene's germline CDR1 is SGHNT and CDR2 YYREEE (reference sequence). The CDR3 loop spans 15 amino acids. V shed 0 bases, J shed 5 bases, and the junction held 3 bases outside the gene matches. CDR3 amino acids: CASSLAASGRDTQYF. Here the CDR3 DNA reads TGTGCCAGCAGCTTGGCCGCTAGCGGGAGAGATACGCAGTATTTT.

The rearrangement links TRBV5-1 to TRBJ2-3, with 12 positions matching TRBD2. V shed 7 bases, J shed 4 bases, and the junction held 10 bases outside the gene matches. This CDR3 has 16 amino acids. Per the germline V gene, CDR1 is SGHRS and CDR2 is YFSETQ. As DNA, the CDR3 is TGCGCCAGCCGGACAGGATCTAGCGGGGGGGCAGATACGCAGTATTTT. It is translated as CASRTGSSGGADTQYF. The complete variable domain, with remaining parts taken from reference TRBV5-1 and TRBJ2-3, reads KAGVTQTPRYLIKTRGQQVTLSCSPISGHRSVSWYQQTPGQGLQFLFEYFSETQRNKGNFPGRFSGRQFSNSRSEMNVSTLELGDSALYLCASRTGSSGGADTQYFGPGTRLTVL.

The V gene is TRBV25-1, the J gene TRBJ1-1; D is possibly TRBD1 (5 bases). In germline, CDR1 is MGHDK, CDR2 SYGVNS. This CDR3 has 15 amino acids. V was clipped by 3 bases and J by 4 bases, with 15 bases between them. CDR3 nucleotides: TGTGCCAGCAGTGAGGTTGGGGTAAGGGGCACTGAAGCTTTCTTT. This gives the protein CASSEVGVRGTEAFF.

The chain carries TRBV6-5 and TRBJ1-3, with 7 bases lining up with TRBD1. The germline V gene encodes CDR1 MNHEY and CDR2 SVGAGI. The CDR3 spans 15 residues. Losses at the gene ends were 8 bases for V and 1 base for J; bases not matched to a gene: 8. Here the CDR3 reads CASSLGQASGNTIYF. CDR3 DNA: TGTGCCAGCTCATTAGGACAGGCATCTGGAAACACCATATATTTT.

The J gene is TRBJ2-1, the V gene TRBV28; 11 nucleotides match TRBD2. Trimming took 3 bases from V and 6 from J; bases not matched to a gene: 16. The CDR3 runs to 19 residues. The germline gives CDR1 MDHEN, CDR2 SYDVKM. CDR3 coding DNA: TGTGCCAGCAGTTTTTTATTAGCGGGAGGGCCTGGCGATGGCAATGAGCAGTTCTTC. Encoded protein: CASSFLLAGGPGDGNEQFF.

The rearrangement links TRBV3-1 (or the pseudogene TRBV3-2) to TRBJ2-7; 7 bases match TRBD2. Germline V lookup: CDR1 LGHDT, CDR2 YNNKEL (reference sequence). Unmatched junction bases numbered 4, after V lost 1 base and J lost 1 base. The CDR3 runs 15 residues. In DNA form, the CDR3 reads TGTGCCAGCAGCCAAGGGGGGGGAGGATCCTACGAGCAGTACTTC. The encoded protein is CASSQGGGGSYEQYF.

The chain combines TRBV6-6 with TRBJ1-2; TRBD1 matches at 8 bases. Germline lookup yields CDR1 MNHNY and CDR2 SVGAGI (reference sequence). J lost 8 bases, V lost 7 bases, and 9 bases had no gene match. The CDR3 consists of 13 residues. The CDR3 reads CASIFGQGVGYTF. The CDR3 DNA reads as TGTGCCAGCATCTTCGGACAGGGAGTCGGCTACACCTTC.

V and J are TRBV5-8 and TRBJ2-3, with TRBD1 identical over 7 bases. The CDR3 sequence is 18 residues long. V lost 1 base, J lost 0 bases, and 11 bases stayed unmatched. The V gene's germline CDR1 is SGHTS and CDR2 YDEGEE. The chain's CDR3 is CASSLSRDSATSTDTQYF. The CDR3 bases are TGTGCCAGCAGCTTGAGCCGGGACAGCGCAACTAGCACAGATACGCAGTATTTT.

V and J are TRBV7-8 and TRBJ2-4, with TRBD1 as a possible D gene (6 bases). CDR1 is SGHVS and CDR2 is FQNEAQ in the germline V gene. The CDR3 is 12 residues long. V lost 5 bases and J 7 bases, leaving 9 bases between the germline ends. The CDR3 is CASSPDSNIQYF. CDR3 coding DNA: TGTGCCAGCAGCCCGGACAGTAACATTCAGTACTTC.

The V and J genes are TRBV11-2 and TRBJ2-1; D possibly corresponds to TRBD2 (6 bases). Germline CDR1 is SGHAT and CDR2 is FQNNGV. There are 15 residues in the CDR3. V was clipped by 1 base and J by 5 bases, with 12 bases between them. The CDR3 DNA reads as TGTGCCAGCAGCTTAGTACGAGGGAGGCACAATGAGCAGTTCTTC. It encodes CASSLVRGRHNEQFF.

This clone was counted only a few times. The chain joins TRBV2 to TRBJ1-2, with 7 bases lining up with TRBD1. The CDR3 has 14 residues. CDR1 and CDR2 (germline): SNHLY, FYNNEI. J was trimmed by 6 bases and V by 6 bases; bases with no gene match: 10. The CDR3 sequence is CASSLLTGRDGYTF. CDR3 coding DNA: TGTGCCAGCAGCCTCCTGACAGGGCGAGATGGCTACACCTTC.

V is TRBV11-2 and J is TRBJ1-2, with 9 bases that match TRBD1. Germline loops: CDR1 SGHAT, CDR2 FQNNGV. The V segment lost 5 bases and the J segment 4 bases; nucleotides outside the gene matches: 5. CDR3 length: 14 amino acids. The CDR3 loop is CASSGTGGTYGYTF. CDR3 DNA: TGTGCCAGCAGCGGCACAGGGGGCACCTATGGCTACACCTTC.

The chain uses TRBV11-2 and TRBJ2-7; 9 bases are shared with TRBD1. CDR3 length: 16 residues. Trimming took 6 bases from V and 4 from J; bases not matched to a gene: 13. CDR1 is SGHAT, CDR2 FQNNGV, per germline. The CDR3 region is CASRNSRGQGLYEQYF. CDR3 nucleotides: TGTGCCAGCAGGAATTCTCGGGGACAGGGTTTATACGAGCAGTACTTC.

The CDR3 coding sequence is TGCAGCGTCCTCACGGCGGTTTCCACTGAAGCTTTCTTT. Amino acids: CSVLTAVSTEAFF. The chain joins TRBV29-1 to TRBJ1-1; D gene ambiguous. CDR1 SQVTM and CDR2 ANQGSEA come from the germline V gene. V lost 6 bases and J lost 4, with 15 bases in between. This CDR3 region has 13 residues.